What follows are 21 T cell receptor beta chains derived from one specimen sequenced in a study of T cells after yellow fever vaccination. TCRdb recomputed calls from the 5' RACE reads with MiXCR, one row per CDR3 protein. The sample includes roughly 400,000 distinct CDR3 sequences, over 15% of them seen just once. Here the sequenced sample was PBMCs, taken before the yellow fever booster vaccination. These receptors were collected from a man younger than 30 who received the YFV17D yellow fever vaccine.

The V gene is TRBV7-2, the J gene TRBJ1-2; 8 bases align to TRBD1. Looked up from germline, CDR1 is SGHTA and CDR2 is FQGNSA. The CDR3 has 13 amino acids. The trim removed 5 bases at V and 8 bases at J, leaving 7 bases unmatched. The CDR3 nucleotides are TGTGCCAGCAGCATAGGACAGGGCAGCGGCTACACCTTC. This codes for CASSIGQGSGYTF. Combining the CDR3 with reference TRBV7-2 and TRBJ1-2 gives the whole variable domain GAGVSQSPSNKVTEKGKDVELRCDPISGHTALYWYRQSLGQGLEFLIYFQGNSAPDKSGLPSDRFSAERTGGSVSTLTIQRTQQEDSAVYLCASSIGQGSGYTFGSGTRLTVV.

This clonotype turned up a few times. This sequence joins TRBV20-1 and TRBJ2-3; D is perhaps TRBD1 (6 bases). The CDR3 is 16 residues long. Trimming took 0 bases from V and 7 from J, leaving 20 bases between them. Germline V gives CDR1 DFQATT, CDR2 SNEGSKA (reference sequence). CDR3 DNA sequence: TGCAGTGCTAGAGATCCTGGGGGCGACCCCGGGCATACGCAGTATTTT. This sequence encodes CSARDPGGDPGHTQYF.

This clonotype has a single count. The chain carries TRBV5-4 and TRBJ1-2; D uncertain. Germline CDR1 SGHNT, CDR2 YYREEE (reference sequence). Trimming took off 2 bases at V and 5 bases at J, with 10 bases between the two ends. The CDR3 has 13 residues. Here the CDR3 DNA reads TGTGCCAGCAGCTTCGGGGAACTGTATGGCTACACCTTC. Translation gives CASSFGELYGYTF.

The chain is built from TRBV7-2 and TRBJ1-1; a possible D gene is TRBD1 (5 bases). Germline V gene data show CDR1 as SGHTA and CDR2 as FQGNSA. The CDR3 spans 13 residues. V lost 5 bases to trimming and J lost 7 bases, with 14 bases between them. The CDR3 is CASSPAWGGEAFF. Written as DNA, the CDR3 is TGTGCCAGCAGCCCCGCATGGGGGGGTGAAGCTTTCTTT.

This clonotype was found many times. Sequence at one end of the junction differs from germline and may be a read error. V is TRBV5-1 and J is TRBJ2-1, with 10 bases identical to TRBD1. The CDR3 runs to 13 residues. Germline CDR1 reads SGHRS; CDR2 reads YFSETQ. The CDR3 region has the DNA TGTGCCAGCAGCCGGACAGGGGGCAATGAGCAGTTCTTC. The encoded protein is CASSRTGGNEQFF.

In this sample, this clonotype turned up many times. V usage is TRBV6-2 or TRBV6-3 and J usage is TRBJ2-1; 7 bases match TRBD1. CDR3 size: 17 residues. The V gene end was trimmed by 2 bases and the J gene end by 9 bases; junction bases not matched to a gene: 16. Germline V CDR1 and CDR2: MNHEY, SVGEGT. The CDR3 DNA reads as TGTGCCAGCAGTTACCCTCAACGGAGTAGGGGGCGCCTTGAGCAGTTCTTC. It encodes CASSYPQRSRGRLEQFF.

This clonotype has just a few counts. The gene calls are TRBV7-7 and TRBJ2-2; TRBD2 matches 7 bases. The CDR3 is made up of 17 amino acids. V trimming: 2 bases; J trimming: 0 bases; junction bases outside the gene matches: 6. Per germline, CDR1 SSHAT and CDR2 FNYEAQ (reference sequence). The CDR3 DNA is TGTGCCAGCAGCTTAACCTGGGCGGGGGCGAACACCGGGGAGCTGTTTTTT. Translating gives CASSLTWAGANTGELFF. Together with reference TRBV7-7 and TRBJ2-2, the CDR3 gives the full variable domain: GAGVSQSPRYKVTKRGQDVTLRCDPISSHATLYWYQQALGQGPEFLTYFNYEAQPDKSGLPSDRFSAERPEGSISTLTIQRTEQRDSAMYRCASSLTWAGANTGELFFGEGSRLTVL.

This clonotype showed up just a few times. In DNA, the CDR3 is TGTGCCAGCAGCTTAGGACTAGCCTGGCAGTTCTTC. It yields the protein CASSLGLAWQFF. This chain joins TRBV7-2 and TRBJ2-1; 7 nucleotides agree with TRBD2. Germline loops: CDR1 SGHTA, CDR2 FQGNSA. J was trimmed by 12 bases and V by 1 base; bases with no gene match: 3. The length of the CDR3 is 12 residues.

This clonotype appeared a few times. In nucleotides, the CDR3 is TGCAGTGCTAGGGTGGCGGACGGCGAGCAGTTCTTC. Amino acid sequence: CSARVADGEQFF. The rearrangement links TRBV20-1 to TRBJ2-1; D ambiguous. Trimming removed 3 bases from V and 10 bases from J, with 13 bases in between. The CDR3 consists of 12 residues. CDR1 and CDR2 from the germline V gene are DFQATT and SNEGSKA (reference sequence).

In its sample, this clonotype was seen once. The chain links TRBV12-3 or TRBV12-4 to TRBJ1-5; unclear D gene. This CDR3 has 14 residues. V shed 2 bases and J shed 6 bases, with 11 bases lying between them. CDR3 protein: CASSLSGKSQPQHF. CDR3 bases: TGTGCCAGCAGTTTATCTGGGAAAAGTCAGCCCCAGCATTTT.

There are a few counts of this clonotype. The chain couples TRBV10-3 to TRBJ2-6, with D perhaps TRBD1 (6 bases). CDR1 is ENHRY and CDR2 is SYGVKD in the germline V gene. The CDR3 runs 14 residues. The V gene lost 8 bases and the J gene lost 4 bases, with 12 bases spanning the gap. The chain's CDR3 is CAIPGGDGANVLTF. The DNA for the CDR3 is TGTGCCATCCCTGGGGGCGACGGGGCCAACGTCCTGACTTTC.

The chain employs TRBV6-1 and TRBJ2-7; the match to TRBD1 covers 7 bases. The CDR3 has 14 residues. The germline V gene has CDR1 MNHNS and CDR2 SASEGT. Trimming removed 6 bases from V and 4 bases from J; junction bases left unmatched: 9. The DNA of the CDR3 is TGTGCCAGCAGAACCACCGGGACAGTATACGAGCAGTACGTC. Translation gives CASRTTGTVYEQYV.

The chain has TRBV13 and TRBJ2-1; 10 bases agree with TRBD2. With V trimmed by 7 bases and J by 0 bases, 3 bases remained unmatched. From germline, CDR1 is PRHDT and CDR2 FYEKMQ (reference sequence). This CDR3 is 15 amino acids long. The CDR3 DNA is TGTGCCAGCACTGAGCGGGGGGGCTCCTACAATGAGCAGTTCTTC. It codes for CASTERGGSYNEQFF.

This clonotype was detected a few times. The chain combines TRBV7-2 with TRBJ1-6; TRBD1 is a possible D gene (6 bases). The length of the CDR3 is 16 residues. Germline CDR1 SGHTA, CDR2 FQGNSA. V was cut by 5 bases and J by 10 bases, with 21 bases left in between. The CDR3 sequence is CASSPGVAGMGSPLHF. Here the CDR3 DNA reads TGTGCCAGCAGCCCAGGGGTGGCAGGGATGGGATCACCCCTCCACTTT.

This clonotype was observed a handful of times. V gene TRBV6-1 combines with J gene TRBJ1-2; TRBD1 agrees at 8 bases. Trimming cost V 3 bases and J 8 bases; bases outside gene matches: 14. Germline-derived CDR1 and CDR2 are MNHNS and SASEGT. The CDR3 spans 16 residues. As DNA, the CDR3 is TGTGCCAGCAGTGATGTAATCTCAGGGGGCGTTCACGGCTACACCTTC. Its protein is CASSDVISGGVHGYTF.

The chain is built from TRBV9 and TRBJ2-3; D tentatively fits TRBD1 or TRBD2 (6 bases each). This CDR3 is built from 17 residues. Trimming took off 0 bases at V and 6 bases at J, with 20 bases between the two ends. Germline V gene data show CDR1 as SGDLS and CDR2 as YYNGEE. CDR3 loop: CASSVESGGSKRDTQYF. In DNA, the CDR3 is TGTGCCAGCAGCGTAGAATCCGGGGGCTCAAAGCGGGATACGCAGTATTTT.

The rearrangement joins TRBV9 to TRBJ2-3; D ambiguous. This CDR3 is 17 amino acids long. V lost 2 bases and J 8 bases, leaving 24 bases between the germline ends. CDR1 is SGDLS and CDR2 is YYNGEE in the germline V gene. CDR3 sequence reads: CASSVAASRNRVGTQYF. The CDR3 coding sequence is TGTGCCAGCAGCGTGGCGGCCTCCAGAAACCGGGTGGGTACGCAGTATTTT.

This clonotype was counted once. The DNA for the CDR3 is TGTGCCAGCAGTGAACAGGGGGCGACTGACATTCAGTACTTC. This codes for CASSEQGATDIQYF. This chain links TRBV12-3 or TRBV12-4 with TRBJ2-4, with TRBD1 identical over 9 bases. Unmatched junction bases numbered 7, after V lost 5 bases and J lost 8 bases. The CDR3 consists of 14 residues.

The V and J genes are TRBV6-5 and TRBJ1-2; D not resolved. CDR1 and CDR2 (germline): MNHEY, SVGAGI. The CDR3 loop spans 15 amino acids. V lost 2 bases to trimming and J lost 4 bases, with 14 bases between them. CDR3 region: CASSYDGSQVYGYTF. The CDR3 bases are TGTGCCAGCAGTTACGACGGCTCCCAAGTCTATGGCTACACCTTC.

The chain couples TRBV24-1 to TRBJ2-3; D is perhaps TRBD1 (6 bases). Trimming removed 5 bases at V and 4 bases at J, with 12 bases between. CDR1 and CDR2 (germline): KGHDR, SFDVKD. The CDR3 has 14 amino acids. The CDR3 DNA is TGTGCCACCAGTGCCTACAGGGTTGCAGATACGCAGTATTTT. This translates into CATSAYRVADTQYF.

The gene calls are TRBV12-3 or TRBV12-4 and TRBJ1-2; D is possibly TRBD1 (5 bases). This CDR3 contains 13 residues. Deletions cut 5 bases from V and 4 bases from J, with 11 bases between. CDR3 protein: CASSAAGPYGYTF. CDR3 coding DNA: TGTGCCAGCAGTGCCGCAGGGCCCTATGGCTACACCTTC.